The 28 T cell receptor beta chains below all came from one sample that was sequenced in a study of CD8 T cells in ankylosing spondylitis. TCRdb reprocessed the 5' RACE reads with MiXCR, giving one entry per CDR3 protein. The repertoire has under 950,000 distinct CDR3 sequences, around a fifth of them found once; the top ten carry around 19%. Study-level findings and limits: For ankylosing spondylitis blood, a TCR beta motif of 7 to 9 highly homologous variants appeared characteristic.

These receptors' targets are unknown. The sample taken for sequencing was blood, either unsorted or a sorted T cell fraction (not recorded which). Receptors were obtained from a male donor with ankylosing spondylitis.

This clonotype was counted at least ten times. The genes are TRBV7-2 and TRBJ2-1; D may be TRBD1 (5 bases). CDR1 is SGHTA and CDR2 is FQGNSA in the germline V gene. The CDR3 sequence is 14 residues long. Trimming shortened V by 2 bases and J by 3 bases, and 8 bases separated the two germline ends. CDR3 coding DNA: TGTGCCAGCAGCTTACAGGGTCTCTACAATGAGCAGTTCTTC. This gives the protein CASSLQGLYNEQFF.

This clonotype was recorded a few times. The V call is TRBV20-1, the J call TRBJ2-5; D unclear. Trimming removed 3 bases at V and 3 bases at J, with 11 bases between. The germline CDR1 and CDR2 sequences are DFQATT and SNEGSKA (reference sequence). CDR3 length: 13 amino acids. The CDR3 coding sequence is TGCAGTGCTAGCGTCAGCGCTAAAGAGACCCAGTACTTC. This sequence encodes CSASVSAKETQYF.

The chain carries TRBV29-1 and TRBJ2-1; D uncertain. The CDR3 contains 11 residues. V was clipped by 4 bases and J by 4 bases, with 5 bases between them. Germline CDR1 and CDR2: SQVTM and ANQGSEA. CDR3 bases: TGCAGCGTTGTTAGGTACAATGAGCAGTTCTTC. Translated: CSVVRYNEQFF.

This clonotype has only a few counts. The rearrangement links TRBV25-1 to TRBJ1-5; 7 bases are shared with TRBD1. The CDR3 sequence is 15 residues long. V trimming: 6 bases; J trimming: 5 bases; junction bases outside the gene matches: 10. Germline CDR1 reads MGHDK; CDR2 reads SYGVNS. CDR3 in DNA: TGTGCCAGCAGAGCCTCGGACAGGCTGGATCAGCCCCAGCATTTT. Translating it yields CASRASDRLDQPQHF. Together with reference TRBV25-1 and TRBJ1-5, the CDR3 gives the full variable domain: EADIYQTPRYLVIGTGKKITLECSQTMGHDKMYWYQQDPGMELHLIHYSYGVNSTEKGDLSSESTVSRIRTEHFPLTLESARPSHTSQYLCASRASDRLDQPQHFGDGTRLSIL.

J is TRBJ1-5 and V is TRBV28; D call uncertain. The CDR3 runs 16 residues. V was pared by 0 bases and J by 0 bases, with 9 bases between. The germline V gene has CDR1 MDHEN and CDR2 SYDVKM. The CDR3 nucleotides are TGTGCCAGCAGTTTATGGGTGGGAGATAGCAATCAGCCCCAGCATTTT. Translated, it gives CASSLWVGDSNQPQHF.

This clonotype was seen more than once but under ten times. This rearrangement joins TRBV20-1 to TRBJ1-2; D perhaps matches TRBD1 (5 bases). This CDR3 comprises 11 residues. CDR1 and CDR2 from the germline V gene are DFQATT and SNEGSKA (reference sequence). CDR3 region: CRAPGLYGYTF. CDR3 coding DNA: TGCAGAGCCCCGGGACTCTATGGCTACACCTTC.

The chain is built from TRBV7-9 and TRBJ2-2; the D gene is possibly TRBD2 (7 bases). V shed 8 bases and J shed 0 bases, with 19 bases lying between them. The CDR3 consists of 17 residues. Germline V lookup: CDR1 SEHNR, CDR2 FQNEAQ (reference sequence). The CDR3 DNA reads TGTGCCAGCCTAACCAACCGGGGGGCGGCGAACACCGGGGAGCTGTTTTTT. This translates into CASLTNRGAANTGELFF.

A few counts support this clonotype. The chain joins TRBV5-1 to TRBJ1-1; D possibly corresponds to TRBD1 (6 bases). Trimming took off 9 bases at V and 1 base at J, with 28 bases between the two ends. CDR3 length: 18 residues. Germline assignment: CDR1 SGHRS and CDR2 YFSETQ. The CDR3 sequence is CATPKWGAHPATNTEAFF. In nucleotides, the CDR3 is TGCGCCACCCCGAAGTGGGGGGCGCATCCAGCGACGAACACTGAAGCTTTCTTT.

A few counts support this clonotype. This chain joins TRBV12-3 or TRBV12-4 and TRBJ1-5; 7 bases are shared with TRBD1. V trimming: 6 bases; J trimming: 5 bases; junction bases outside the gene matches: 4. The CDR3 covers 13 residues. The CDR3 DNA is TGTGCCAGCAGGGACAGGACTGATCAGCCCCAGCATTTT. Translation gives CASRDRTDQPQHF.

This clonotype showed up many times. This chain connects TRBV27 to TRBJ1-1; 8 bases are a match to TRBD1. V was clipped by 3 bases and J by 0 bases; unmatched bases: 3. There are 15 residues in the CDR3. CDR1 MNHEY and CDR2 SMNVEV come from the germline V gene (reference sequence). The CDR3 sequence: CASSFGRGLNTEAFF. In DNA, the CDR3 is TGTGCCAGCAGTTTCGGCAGGGGGCTGAACACTGAAGCTTTCTTT.

The rearrangement joins TRBV5-1 to TRBJ1-2; a weak D match, TRBD1 (5 bases). The CDR3 loop spans 12 amino acids. Germline loops: CDR1 SGHRS, CDR2 YFSETQ. V was trimmed by 4 bases and J by 8 bases, leaving 12 bases between them. CDR3 protein: CASSEPGGGYTF. As DNA, the CDR3 is TGCGCCAGCAGCGAGCCCGGGGGAGGCTACACCTTC.

This clonotype was observed a few times. J is TRBJ2-7 and V is TRBV4-1; 7 bases map to TRBD1. CDR1 and CDR2 from the germline V gene are MGHRA and YSYEKL. With 3 bases clipped from V and 6 bases from J, the junction kept 8 bases outside the gene matches. The CDR3 covers 14 residues. The CDR3 spells CASSQVGTVVEQYF. In nucleotides, the CDR3 is TGCGCCAGCAGCCAGGTCGGGACAGTGGTCGAGCAGTACTTC.

This clonotype was recorded at least ten times. The J gene is TRBJ2-2, the V gene TRBV5-1, with D possibly TRBD1 on 6 matching bases. This CDR3 has 16 residues. Trimming took 6 bases from V and 2 from J, leaving 17 bases between them. Per germline, CDR1 SGHRS and CDR2 YFSETQ. The chain's CDR3 is CASTGQFRGNTGELFF. In nucleotides, the CDR3 is TGCGCCAGCACCGGACAGTTCCGGGGCAACACCGGGGAGCTGTTTTTT.

This clonotype showed up just a few times. V is TRBV14 and J is TRBJ2-1; D not resolved. The germline V and J ends were trimmed by 3 bases and 4 bases, with 16 bases remaining between them. Germline V gene lookup returns CDR1 SGHDN and CDR2 FVKESK. The CDR3 length is 16 residues. CDR3 in amino acids: CASSHKKRTVYNEQFF. DNA of the CDR3: TGTGCCAGCAGCCATAAGAAAAGGACGGTTTACAATGAGCAGTTCTTC.

The rearrangement links TRBV5-1 to TRBJ2-2; no clear D gene. Germline CDR1 SGHRS, CDR2 YFSETQ. This CDR3 comprises 14 residues. The ends were cut back, 2 bases at V and 3 bases at J, with 8 bases in the middle. CDR3 nucleotide sequence: TGCGCCAGCAGCTTCTACTCGGACACCGGGGAGCTGTTTTTT. This encodes CASSFYSDTGELFF.

This clonotype turned up a few times. This rearrangement joins TRBV5-1 to TRBJ2-1; D call uncertain. Germline CDR1 reads SGHRS; CDR2 reads YFSETQ. This CDR3 is 12 amino acids long. V shed 4 bases and J shed 4 bases, with 6 bases lying between them. Here the CDR3 reads CASSERYNEQFF. The CDR3 coding sequence is TGCGCCAGCAGCGAGCGTTACAATGAGCAGTTCTTC.

The rearrangement joins TRBV7-2 to TRBJ2-3; D unclear. V lost 3 bases to trimming and J lost 10 bases, with 14 bases between them. The CDR3 sequence is 13 residues long. Germline V gene lookup returns CDR1 SGHTA and CDR2 FQGNSA. Here the CDR3 reads CASSFLGSGSQYF. The CDR3 DNA is TGTGCCAGCAGCTTTTTGGGTTCTGGGTCGCAGTATTTT.

The chain joins TRBV5-5 to TRBJ1-3; TRBD1 agrees at 10 bases. The CDR3 extends over 17 amino acids. The ends lost 3 bases at V and 2 bases at J; junction bases unmatched: 8. Germline CDR1 reads SGHKS; CDR2 reads YYEKEE (reference sequence). Here the CDR3 reads CASSYGTGVTAGNTIYF. The CDR3 nucleotides read TGTGCCAGCAGCTACGGGACAGGGGTGACTGCTGGAAACACCATATATTTT.

This clonotype was counted only a few times. The chain is built from TRBV5-6 and TRBJ1-3; 8 nucleotides match TRBD1. V shed 4 bases, J shed 0 bases, and the junction held 9 bases outside the gene matches. This CDR3 is 17 amino acids long. Germline CDR1 reads SGHDT; CDR2 reads YYEEEE. The CDR3 DNA reads TGTGCCAGCAGCCCGAGACAGGGGAGGATCTCTGGAAACACCATATATTTT. Translated: CASSPRQGRISGNTIYF.

This chain connects TRBV4-1 to TRBJ1-1; D is unclear. The CDR3 length is 13 residues. From germline, CDR1 is MGHRA and CDR2 YSYEKL. V was shortened by 0 bases and J by 6 bases, with 8 bases between the two germline ends. DNA of the CDR3: TGCGCCAGCAGCCAAGAACTAGGGCCTGAAGCTTTCTTT. It is translated as CASSQELGPEAFF.

This clonotype was counted between two and nine times. The chain uses TRBV10-2 and TRBJ2-2; possible D gene TRBD2, 5 bases. CDR3 length equals 16 residues. The germline V gene encodes CDR1 WSHSY and CDR2 SAAADI. Trimming took off 4 bases at V and 0 bases at J, with 12 bases between the two ends. For the CDR3, the DNA is TGCGCCAGCAGTGCTACAGCCGGGGCGAACACCGGGGAGCTGTTTTTT. Its translation is CASSATAGANTGELFF.

The chain joins TRBV12-3 or TRBV12-4 to TRBJ1-2; D gene ambiguous. CDR3 size: 14 residues. Trimming stripped 5 bases from V and 2 bases from J, with 12 bases between. The CDR3 DNA is TGTGCCAGCAGTACCCGGACGGACAACTATGGCTACACCTTC. Its protein is CASSTRTDNYGYTF.

The J gene is TRBJ2-5, the V gene TRBV13; 15 nucleotides align to TRBD2. Germline CDR1 PRHDT, CDR2 FYEKMQ (reference sequence). The CDR3 covers 17 residues. V was clipped by 4 bases and J by 4 bases; unmatched bases: 7. For the CDR3, the DNA is TGTGCCAGCAGCTCCACGGGACTAGCGGGAGGAGGAGAGACCCAGTACTTC. This codes for CASSSTGLAGGGETQYF.

The chain joins TRBV12-3 or TRBV12-4 to TRBJ2-1; 9 bases align to TRBD1. The V and J ends lost 3 bases and 5 bases, in that order; junction bases with no gene match: 5. This CDR3 is built from 15 residues. The CDR3, as DNA: TGTGCCAGCAGTTTCGGTCGACAGGGGGACAATGAGCAGTTCTTC. As protein: CASSFGRQGDNEQFF.

Only a few counts were recorded for this clonotype. This chain joins TRBV5-1 and TRBJ2-2; 8 bases map to TRBD2. V dropped 0 bases and J dropped 5; count of bases not matched to a gene: 6. Germline-derived CDR1 and CDR2 are SGHRS and YFSETQ. This CDR3 has 16 residues. CDR3 loop: CASSLAGLAGTGELFF. The DNA of the CDR3 is TGCGCCAGCAGCTTGGCCGGGCTAGCGGGTACCGGGGAGCTGTTTTTT.

The rearrangement links TRBV9 to TRBJ2-7; 8 nucleotides match TRBD2. Germline trimming cut 0 bases from V and 6 bases from J; bases unmatched to any gene: 8. There are 15 residues in the CDR3. CDR1 and CDR2 from the germline V gene are SGDLS and YYNGEE. As DNA, the CDR3 is TGTGCCAGCAGCGTAGATATTGGCGGGGGGATCGAGCAGTACTTC. Translation: CASSVDIGGGIEQYF.

The V gene is TRBV7-9, the J gene TRBJ1-1; D gene ambiguous. V lost 5 bases and J 6 bases, leaving 19 bases between the germline ends. CDR1 SEHNR and CDR2 FQNEAQ come from the germline V gene (reference sequence). This CDR3 is built from 15 residues. CDR3 DNA sequence: TGTGCCAGCAGCCCCCTGCCTGGGTCATTCTCTGAAGCTTTCTTT. It translates to CASSPLPGSFSEAFF.

This clonotype was picked up a small number of times. The chain recombines TRBV20-1 with TRBJ1-2; possible D gene TRBD1, 5 bases. V was cut by 0 bases and J by 2 bases, with 13 bases left in between. Germline loops: CDR1 DFQATT, CDR2 SNEGSKA (reference sequence). The CDR3 runs 15 residues. DNA for the CDR3: TGCAGTGCTAGAGATCGAAAGCCAGGGAACTATGGCTACACCTTC. Its translation is CSARDRKPGNYGYTF.